The present TCR beta chain was sequenced within a study of shared clonotypes between healthy human individuals (dated by TCRdb to 2018 to 2020). Describing the broader study: A couple of women and a few men aged 18 to 49 years were included in the cohort. Per donor, leukapheresis produced somewhere between about 0.94 and 9.5 billion PBMCs. Blood TCR repertoires of several healthy adults were deeply sequenced to estimate repertoire size and the extent of clonotype sharing between individuals. Libraries were prepared and TCR repertoires were sequenced by different laboratories using diverse techniques, in order to increase sequencing depth and limit assay-specific biases. For each donor, CD4 naive and CD4 memory were each run on three plates, CD8 naive on two plates, and CD8 memory on one plate.

The donors were healthy, HIV-negative adults who had no recently reported acute infections or vaccinations. All donors were Caucasian adults living in Nashville, Tennessee, USA. CD4+ T cells were enriched by magnetic negative selection; naive cells were then positively selected on CD45RA, and the negative fraction formed the memory subset. Blood was collected by leukapheresis, and PBMCs were isolated by Ficoll-Histopaque density gradient centrifugation and then cryopreserved in liquid nitrogen vapor phase. Analytical flow cytometry was used to check the purity and quantity of every magnetically sorted T cell population. Genomic DNA was isolated from every sorted fraction and measured by UV absorbance on a Nanodrop 2000c. Using the deep immunoSEQ assay, TCR CDR3 regions were amplified from genomic DNA by multiplex PCR. For each cell subset, the extracted genomic DNA was distributed evenly across all wells of several immunoSEQ 96-well plates, and each plate served as one replicate. For sorted subsets, about 200 ng genomic DNA, equal to tens of thousands of T cell genomes, was loaded into each replicate PCR. Purified libraries were measured with a Qubit 3.0 fluorometer, size-checked on a Bioanalyzer 2100, and measured again with the KAPA Library Quantification kit. Every immunoSEQ 96-well plate was sequenced on a dedicated single-read 150-cycle Illumina NextSeq 550 flow cell. In the paper's pipeline: Because the immunoSEQ output included only junctional sequences and no quality scores, the filtering could not be the same as the filtering used for full-length reads. Sequences were annotated with PyIR, a Python wrapper for IgBLAST v1.9, using IMGT germline references to assign V/J genes and CDR3. Reads were filtered out if the reads had weak V/J assignments (E-value above 1e-6), no CDR3, stop codons, out-of-frame junctions, or ambiguous translated residues. V3J clonotypes were defined by identical inferred V gene, J gene, and CDR3 amino acid sequence. To compute the percentage overlap between repertoires, the number of shared unique clonotypes was divided by the size of the smaller repertoire. Richness of each repertoire was evaluated using RTK rarefaction, the Chao1 estimator, and Recon v2.1 estimates of unobserved clonotypes. OLGA was used to compute generation probabilities for all TCRbeta clonotypes that the gDNA method yielded from a handful of donors. TCRdb limited this immuneACCESS table to in-frame rearrangements with V and J called. A share of clones is missing; checked studies link under half to unresolved V genes, and the rest is unexplained. V, J and clone size are those of that table, while D and trimming were read from the DNA. The sample contains 2 million to 2.5 million clones, nearly 97% of them found a single time. Of the sample, around 0.13% is held by the ten largest clones.

Worth noting for this clone: Its target antigen remains unknown. The input lacks base qualities; no much larger clone sits a single base away.

Broad study findings and their caveats: Naive subsets generally had larger estimated clonotype richness than memory subsets. When a handful of donors were compared, the shared fraction of clonotypes was around 5% for naive CD4, around 4% for naive CD8, 2.3% for memory CD4, and 0.35% to 0.5% for memory CD8. Compared with non-shared clonotypes, clonotypes shared by all four sorted-subset donors had higher generation probabilities. Based on pairwise subsampling, the degree of clonotype sharing among donors was expected to be affected by sequencing depth. Because the study included a small number of donors, the genetic and exposure-history diversity represented was limited. Sampling was restricted to blood, and TCR repertoires in tissues likely differ from the TCR repertoires found in blood. Even with the large sequencing depth, rarefaction of the sorted-subset datasets indicated that sequencing was incomplete.

CDR1 and CDR2 are drawn from the germline V gene (reference sequence): GTSNPN, SVGIG. The CDR3 sequence holds 14 residues, the cysteine and phenylalanine included. The only DNA kept is the CDR3, 42 bases in frame from the first base. The chain was built from TRBV30 and TRBJ1-4, and perhaps TRBD1 as D gene, on 6 matching bases. The TCR was taken from a man aged 18 to 29 in good health. The sample was naive CD4+ T cells sorted from blood. In light of the paper, this sample's cell subset or site label describes: CD45RA+ positively selected. The DNA is as follows: TGTGCTCAAGGAGGGGGGTCCCCTAATGAAAAACTGTTTTTT. Its product reads: CAQGGGSPNEKLFF.